This TCR beta chain was recorded in a study of shared clonotypes between healthy human individuals. Trimming pared 3 bases from V and 0 bases from J, leaving 12 bases between. The CDR3 loop spans 16 amino acids. Germline V gene data show CDR1 as SGHDT and CDR2 as YYEEEE. Generated by immunoSEQ multiplex PCR, the TCRdb table keeps only in-frame clones and is missing some. Among some 500,000 clones, around 77% were seen once, and the ten largest hold about 11%. In this sample, this clone turned up a few times. The sample consisted of PBMCs. The clonotype originates from a woman between 40 and 55 years old in good health. Some clones in this sample may be carry-over from other donors' samples. The V gene is TRBV5-6, the J gene TRBJ2-2; D possibly matches TRBD1 or TRBD2 (5 bases each). The DNA for the CDR3 is TGTGCCAGCAGCTCTACCGGGACGGCGAACACCGGGGAGCTGTTTTTT. This translates into CASSSTGTANTGELFF.